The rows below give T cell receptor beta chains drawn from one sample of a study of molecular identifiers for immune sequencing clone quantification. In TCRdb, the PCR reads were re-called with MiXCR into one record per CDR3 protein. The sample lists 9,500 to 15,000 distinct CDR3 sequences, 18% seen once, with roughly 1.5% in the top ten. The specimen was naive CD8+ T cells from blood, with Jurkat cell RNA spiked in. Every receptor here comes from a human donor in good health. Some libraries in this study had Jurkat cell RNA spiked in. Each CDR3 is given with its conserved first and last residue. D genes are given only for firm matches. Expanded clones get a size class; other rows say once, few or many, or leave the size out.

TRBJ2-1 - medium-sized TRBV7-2 CASSLNLGSNEQFF TGTGCCAGCAGCTTGAATCTTGGATCGAATGAGCAGTTCTTC
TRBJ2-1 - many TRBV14 CASSKRTAGSYNEQFF TGTGCCAGCAGCAAAAGGACAGCGGGTTCCTACAATGAGCAGTTCTTC
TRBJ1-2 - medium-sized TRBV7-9 CASSPPGNRVGYGYTF TGTGCCAGCAGCCCCCCGGGGAACAGGGTCGGCTATGGCTACACCTTC
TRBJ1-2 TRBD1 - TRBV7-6 CASSLSGGPYGYTF TGTGCCAGCAGCTTATCAGGGGGCCCCTATGGCTACACCTTC
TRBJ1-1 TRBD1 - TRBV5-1 CASSPLGGTGYKPEAFF TGCGCCAGCAGCCCTCTGGGAGGGACAGGGTATAAGCCTGAAGCTTTCTTT
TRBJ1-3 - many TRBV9 CASSPGGRGNTIYF TGTGCCAGCAGCCCCGGGGGGCGTGGAAACACCATATATTTT
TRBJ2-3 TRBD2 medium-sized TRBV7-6 CASSSLTSVRDTQYF TGTGCCAGCAGCTCCCTGACTAGCGTTAGAGATACGCAGTATTTT
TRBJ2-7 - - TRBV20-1 CSAGDFESYEQYF TGCAGTGCCGGGGACTTCGAGAGCTACGAGCAGTACTTC
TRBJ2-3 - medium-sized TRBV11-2 CASSLSPSRITDTQYF TGTGCCAGCAGCCTCTCGCCTAGCCGAATCACAGATACGCAGTATTTT
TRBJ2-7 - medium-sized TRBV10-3 CAIRDPGSIEQYF TGTGCCATCAGGGACCCCGGGTCGATCGAGCAGTACTTC
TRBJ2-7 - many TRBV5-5 CASSLNGEQYF TGTGCCAGCAGCTTGAATGGGGAGCAGTACTTC
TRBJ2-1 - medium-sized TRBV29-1 CSVKRGGSYNEQFF TGCAGCGTAAAAAGGGGTGGGTCCTACAATGAGCAGTTCTTC
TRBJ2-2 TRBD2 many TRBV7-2 CASTTTSGRAFTGELFF TGTGCCAGCACCACGACTAGCGGGAGGGCCTTCACCGGGGAGCTGTTTTTT
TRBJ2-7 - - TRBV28 CASSRGRRHMIYEQYF TGTGCCAGCAGTCGAGGCAGGCGACACATGATCTACGAGCAGTACTTC
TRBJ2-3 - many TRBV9 CASSANTDTQYF TGTGCCAGCAGCGCTAACACAGATACGCAGTATTTT
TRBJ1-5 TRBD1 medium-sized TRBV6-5 CASSPGQDSNQPQHF TGTGCCAGCAGCCCCGGACAGGATAGCAATCAGCCCCAGCATTTT
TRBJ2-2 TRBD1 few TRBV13 CASSARTGYTGELFF TGTGCCAGCAGCGCCCGGACAGGATACACCGGGGAGCTGTTTTTT
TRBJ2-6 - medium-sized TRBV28 CASSPAAGAYGANVLTF TGTGCCAGCAGCCCTGCGGCTGGGGCTTATGGGGCCAACGTCCTGACTTTC
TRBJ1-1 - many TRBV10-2 CASSESRGFNTEAFF TGCGCCAGCAGTGAGTCGCGGGGGTTCAACACTGAAGCTTTCTTT
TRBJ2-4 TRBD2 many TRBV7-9 CASSTQGAGPAKNIQYF TGTGCCAGCAGCACTCAAGGAGCGGGACCAGCCAAAAACATTCAGTACTTC
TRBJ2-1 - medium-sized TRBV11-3 CASSLDGPGDEQFF TGTGCCAGCAGCTTAGATGGGCCCGGGGATGAGCAGTTCTTC
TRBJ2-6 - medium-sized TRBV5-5 CASSSGLGLSSGANVLTF TGTGCCAGCAGCTCAGGATTAGGTCTTTCCTCTGGGGCCAACGTCCTGACTTTC
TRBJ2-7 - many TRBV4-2 CASSQIALGAPYEQYF TGTGCCAGCAGCCAAATCGCGTTGGGGGCCCCCTACGAGCAGTACTTC
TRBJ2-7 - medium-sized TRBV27 CASSLLGRGTYEQYF TGTGCCAGCAGTTTGTTGGGCCGCGGAACCTACGAGCAGTACTTC
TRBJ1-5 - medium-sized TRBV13 CASSFRGNQPQHF TGTGCCAGCAGCTTTAGGGGCAATCAGCCCCAGCATTTT
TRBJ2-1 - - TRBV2 CASRPGRLYNEQFF TGTGCCAGCAGGCCCGGGAGACTCTACAATGAGCAGTTCTTC
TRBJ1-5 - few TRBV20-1 CSARVVDSNQPQHF TGCAGTGCTAGAGTCGTGGATAGCAATCAGCCCCAGCATTTT
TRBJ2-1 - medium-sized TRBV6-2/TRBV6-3 CASSYSNGYEQFF TGTGCCAGCAGTTACTCGAACGGCTACGAACAGTTCTTC
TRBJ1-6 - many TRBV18 CASPAGHWISPLHF TGTGCCAGCCCAGCGGGACACTGGATTTCACCCCTCCACTTT
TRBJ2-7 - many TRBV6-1 CASSARGYSYEQYF TGTGCCAGCAGTGCCCGGGGATACTCCTACGAGCAGTACTTC
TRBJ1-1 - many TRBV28 CASSTSRETTEAFF TGTGCCAGCAGTACTTCCAGGGAAACCACTGAAGCTTTCTTT
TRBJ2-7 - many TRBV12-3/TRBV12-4 CASSSLGRFEQYF TGTGCCAGCAGTTCCCTTGGGCGATTCGAGCAGTACTTC
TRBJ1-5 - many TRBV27 CASSLGGIQPQHF TGTGCCAGCTCTCTTGGGGGGATTCAGCCCCAGCATTTT
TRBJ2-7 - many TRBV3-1 CASSQVHVYEQYF TGTGCCAGCAGCCAAGTGCATGTCTACGAGCAGTACTTC
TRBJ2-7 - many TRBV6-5 CASSYGSEQYF TGTGCCAGCAGTTACGGGTCCGAGCAGTACTTC
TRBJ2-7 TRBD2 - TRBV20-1 CRARVPPTAGGPYEQHF TGCAGAGCTAGAGTACCCCCGACTGCGGGAGGGCCCTACGAGCAGCACTTC
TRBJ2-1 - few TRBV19 CASSSGLTNYNEQFF TGTGCCAGTAGTTCCGGACTAACCAACTACAATGAGCAGTTCTTC
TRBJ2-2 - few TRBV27 CASSLGMETGELFF TGTGCCAGCAGTTTAGGGATGGAAACCGGGGAGCTGTTTTTT
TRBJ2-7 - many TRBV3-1 CASSHFGVHGYEQYF TGTGCCAGCAGCCATTTTGGAGTGCACGGCTACGAGCAGTACTTC
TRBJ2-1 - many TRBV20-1 CSATLARGGAWDNEQFF TGCAGTGCTACACTAGCGAGAGGGGGGGCATGGGACAATGAGCAGTTCTTC
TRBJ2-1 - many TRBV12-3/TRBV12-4 CASSFSEGGGFF TGTGCCAGCAGTTTTAGTGAAGGAGGGGGGTTCTTC
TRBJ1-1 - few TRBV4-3 CASSATGNTEAFF TGCGCCAGCAGCGCGACAGGGAACACTGAAGCTTTCTTT
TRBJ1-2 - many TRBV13 CASSYRTMTALYGYTF TGTGCCAGCAGCTATCGGACAATGACGGCGCTCTATGGCTACACCTTC
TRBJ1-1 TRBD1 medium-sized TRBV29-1 CSAEDRVNTEAFF TGCAGCGCCGAGGACAGGGTGAACACTGAAGCTTTCTTT
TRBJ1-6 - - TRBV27 CASSTGTPNSPLHF TGTGCCAGCAGCACCGGGACCCCCAATTCACCCCTCCACTTT
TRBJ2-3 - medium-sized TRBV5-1 CASSYGLFLTDTQYF TGCGCCAGCAGCTACGGACTGTTTCTCACAGATACGCAGTATTTT
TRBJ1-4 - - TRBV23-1 CASSQSLKEGPPCNKRKVVFF TGCGCCAGCAGTCAATCGTTAAAGGAGGGACCCCCCTGCAACAAACGAAAAGTGGTGTTTTTT
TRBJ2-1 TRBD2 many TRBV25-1 CASSGTSGTLEQFF TGTGCCAGCAGTGGGACTAGCGGGACTCTTGAGCAGTTCTTC
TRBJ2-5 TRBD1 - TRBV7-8 CASCLGQVQETQYF TGTGCCAGCTGCCTCGGACAGGTTCAAGAGACCCAGTACTTC
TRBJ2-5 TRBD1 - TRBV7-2 CASSPRGGGTGLETQYF TGTGCCAGCAGCCCCAGGGGGGGTGGGACAGGGTTGGAGACCCAGTACTTC
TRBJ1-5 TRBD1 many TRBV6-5 CASCLIYDRVGQPQHF TGTGCCAGCTGCCTCATCTACGACAGGGTGGGTCAGCCCCAGCATTTT
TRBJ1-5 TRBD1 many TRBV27 CASSFPGQGFQPQHF TGTGCCAGCAGTTTTCCGGGACAGGGGTTCCAGCCCCAGCATTTT
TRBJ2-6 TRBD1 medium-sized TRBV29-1 CSVETGLSGANVLTF TGCAGCGTTGAGACAGGGCTCTCTGGGGCCAACGTCCTGACTTTC
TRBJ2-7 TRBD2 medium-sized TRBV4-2 CASSQEMLAESYEQYF TGTGCCAGCAGCCAAGAGATGCTAGCGGAATCCTACGAGCAGTACTTC
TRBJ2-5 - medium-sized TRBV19 CASSIQGQPSQYF TGTGCCAGTAGTATCCAGGGGCAGCCAAGCCAGTACTTC
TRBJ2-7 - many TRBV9 CASSPHPVRSYEQYF TGTGCCAGCAGCCCCCACCCGGTGCGCTCCTACGAGCAGTACTTC
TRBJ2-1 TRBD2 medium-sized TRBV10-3 CAISGSGRAYNEQFF TGTGCCATCAGTGGTAGCGGGAGGGCCTACAATGAGCAGTTCTTC
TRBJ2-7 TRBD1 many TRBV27 CASGVGTAIYEQYF TGTGCCAGCGGCGTGGGGACAGCCATCTACGAGCAGTACTTC
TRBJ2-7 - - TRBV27 CASGLSTGEAYEQYF TGTGCCAGCGGTTTATCGACAGGAGAAGCCTACGAGCAGTACTTC